Listed below are T cell receptor beta chains from one sample, sequenced in a study of cytomegalovirus exposure and HLA in healthy donors. The data were produced by immunoSEQ multiplex PCR, yet TCRdb's version contains in-frame clones alone and is incomplete. The sample lists about 190,000 clones, roughly 83% seen once, with more than 1.1% in the top ten. The sample taken for sequencing was PBMCs. These receptors came from a woman between 18 and 30 years old in good health and CMV-seronegative. CDR3s include the opening cysteine and the closing phenylalanine or tryptophan. Each record gives: D gene, clone size, J gene, V gene, CDR3 protein, CDR3 DNA. D genes are given only for firm matches. Not all rows give a size; the values are once, few, many and, for expanded clones, a class.

NA NA TRBJ1-2 TRBV6-6 CASSYSGGSRYGYTF TGTGCCAGCAGTTACTCGGGAGGATCCCGCTATGGCTACACCTTC
TRBD2 NA TRBJ2-3 TRBV27 CASSATGTSPDTQYF TGTGCCAGCAGTGCCACCGGGACTAGCCCAGATACGCAGTATTTT
TRBD2 once TRBJ2-3 TRBV10-3 CAISESGGRAQSTDTQYF TGTGCCATCAGTGAGTCGGGCGGGAGGGCCCAATCCACAGATACGCAGTATTTT
NA NA TRBJ2-5 TRBV5-6 CASSGGGAWQETQYF TGTGCCAGCAGCGGAGGGGGGGCATGGCAAGAGACCCAGTACTTC
TRBD1 NA TRBJ1-4 TRBV6-6 CASSYSRDRDEKLFF TGTGCCAGCAGTTACTCGAGGGACAGGGATGAAAAACTGTTTTTT
TRBD2 NA TRBJ2-1 TRBV19 CASSMGGSGREQFF TGTGCCAGTAGTATGGGCGGGAGCGGACGCGAGCAGTTCTTC
NA few TRBJ1-1 TRBV7-9 CASSNSGGVGMNTEAFF TGTGCCAGCAGCAACTCTGGCGGGGTCGGTATGAACACTGAAGCTTTCTTT
NA NA TRBJ1-4 TRBV27 CASMGAGANEKLFF TGTGCCAGCATGGGAGCGGGAGCTAATGAAAAACTGTTTTTT
NA NA TRBJ2-2 TRBV6-6 CASNSVSNTGELFF TGTGCCAGCAACTCCGTCTCGAACACCGGGGAGCTGTTTTTT
NA NA TRBJ1-2 TRBV19 CASNPDRPNYGYTF TGTGCCAGTAATCCGGACAGACCAAACTATGGCTACACCTTC
NA once TRBJ1-3 TRBV11-2 CASRTSGGTSGNTIYF TGTGCCAGCAGGACGTCAGGCGGGACCTCTGGAAACACCATATATTTT
TRBD2 NA TRBJ2-3 TRBV2 CASSGGPSGRAADTQYF TGTGCCAGCAGTGGGGGGCCTAGCGGGAGGGCTGCAGATACGCAGTATTTT
TRBD2 NA TRBJ2-2 TRBV7-6 CASSPGLANTGELFF TGTGCCAGCAGCCCCGGACTAGCGAACACCGGGGAGCTGTTTTTT
TRBD2 NA TRBJ2-3 TRBV5-1 CASISGGGTDTQYF TGCGCCAGCATTAGCGGGGGGGGCACAGATACGCAGTATTTT
NA NA TRBJ2-7 TRBV7-2 CASSLSPGRAHEQYF TGTGCCAGCAGCTTGAGTCCGGGCAGGGCACACGAGCAGTACTTC
NA NA TRBJ2-5 TRBV10-1 CASTKPRRVLRETQYF TGCGCCAGCACCAAACCTCGCAGGGTCCTGCGAGAGACCCAGTACTTC
TRBD1 few TRBJ2-7 TRBV7-9 CASSPGQSYEQYF TGTGCCAGCAGCCCGGGACAGTCCTACGAGCAGTACTTC
TRBD1 NA TRBJ2-2 TRBV7-3 CASSSTGVDTGELFF TGTGCCAGCAGCTCGACAGGGGTTGACACCGGGGAGCTGTTTTTT
TRBD2 NA TRBJ2-5 TRBV2 CASSAGLGDNF TGTGCCAGCAGCGCGGGACTAGGAGACAACTTC
NA NA TRBJ1-5 TRBV4-1 CASSQGRYYSNQPQHF TGCGCCAGCAGCCAAGGGCGTTACTATAGCAATCAGCCCCAGCATTTT
NA NA TRBJ2-7 TRBV15 CATSRDGAATYEQYF TGTGCCACCAGCAGAGATGGGGCAGCGACCTACGAGCAGTACTTC
TRBD1 NA TRBJ2-7 TRBV14 CASSQLVTGAHEQYF TGTGCCAGCAGCCAACTAGTGACAGGGGCACACGAGCAGTACTTC
NA NA TRBJ1-5 TRBV19 CASTSVQLPDNQPQHF NA
NA NA TRBJ1-1 TRBV7-9 CASSLGAEHLPAFF TGTGCCAGCAGCCTGGGGGCAGAGCATCTACCAGCTTTCTTT
TRBD1 NA TRBJ1-3 TRBV5-1 CASSTEGALSGNTIYF TGCGCCAGCAGTACCGAGGGGGCCCTCTCTGGAAACACCATATATTTT
TRBD2 NA TRBJ2-3 TRBV29-1 CSAGEGKLADTQYF TGCAGCGCCGGGGAGGGGAAGTTGGCAGATACGCAGTATTTT
TRBD2 NA TRBJ2-7 TRBV6-1 CASTGTSGSSHEQYF TGTGCCAGTACCGGGACTAGCGGGAGTTCTCACGAGCAGTACTTC
NA NA TRBJ1-2 TRBV18 CASSPEIRGINYGYTF TGTGCCAGCTCACCAGAAATTAGGGGGATTAACTATGGCTACACCTTC
TRBD1 NA TRBJ2-7 TRBV29-1 CSGAFDRAPYEQYF TGCAGCGGCGCCTTTGACAGGGCTCCCTACGAGCAGTACTTC
NA NA TRBJ2-7 TRBV19 CASSIDSYEQYF TGTGCCAGTAGTATTGACAGCTACGAGCAGTACTTC
TRBD1 NA TRBJ1-1 TRBV14 CASSLRTGGNTEAFF TGTGCCAGCAGCCTGAGGACAGGGGGGAACACTGAAGCTTTCTTT
TRBD2 few TRBJ2-1 TRBV6-1 CASSLSGGTYNEQFF TGTGCCAGCAGTTTGAGCGGGGGCACCTACAATGAGCAGTTCTTC
TRBD1 NA TRBJ2-1 TRBV14 CASSPPRDRLYNEQFF TGTGCCAGCAGCCCCCCCCGGGACAGACTATACAATGAGCAGTTCTTC
TRBD1 NA TRBJ2-7 TRBV27 CASRSARRQGAFEQYF TGTGCCAGCAGAAGCGCCCGTCGGCAGGGGGCGTTCGAGCAGTACTTC
TRBD1 NA TRBJ2-5 TRBV12-5 CASGLGGTGSQETQYF TGTGCTAGTGGCCTGGGGGGGACAGGGTCGCAGGAGACCCAGTACTTC
NA NA TRBJ2-1 TRBV2 CASREDHSNEQFF TGTGCCAGCAGGGAAGACCACTCCAATGAGCAGTTCTTC
NA NA TRBJ1-1 TRBV7-2 CASSLWRRQSNTEAFF TGTGCCAGCAGCCTCTGGCGGCGACAGTCGAACACTGAAGCTTTCTTT
TRBD1 NA TRBJ2-3 TRBV5-1 CASSLAGGVGTDTQYF TGCGCCAGCAGCTTGGCAGGGGGCGTTGGCACAGATACGCAGTATTTT
TRBD2 NA TRBJ2-4 TRBV9 CASSAGVSGGNIQYF TGTGCCAGCAGCGCTGGGGTAAGCGGGGGAAACATTCAGTACTTC
NA NA TRBJ1-2 TRBV5-4 CASSPDSNYGYTF TGTGCCAGCAGCCCGGACAGCAACTATGGCTACACCTTC
TRBD1 few TRBJ2-7 TRBV5-1 CASSKGQGDEQYF TGCGCCAGCAGCAAGGGACAGGGAGACGAGCAGTACTTC
NA NA TRBJ2-7 TRBV11-3 CASSLDGDEQYF TGTGCCAGCAGCTTAGACGGGGACGAGCAGTACTTC
TRBD2 NA TRBJ2-7 TRBV6-6 CASSSLQREGEQYF TGTGCCAGCAGTTCTCTTCAGCGGGAGGGAGAGCAGTACTTC
NA once TRBJ2-1 TRBV5-1 CASSLTVDEQFF TGCGCCAGCAGCTTGACTGTGGATGAGCAGTTCTTC
NA once TRBJ2-3 TRBV4-1 CASSQEGGAFLDTQYF TGCGCCAGCAGCCAAGAGGGGGGGGCCTTTTTAGATACGCAGTATTTT
NA NA TRBJ1-2 TRBV29-1 CSVDGGYTNYGYTF TGCAGCGTTGATGGAGGGTACACTAACTATGGCTACACCTTC
NA NA TRBJ1-1 TRBV19 CASSTSRGRGPNTEAFF TGTGCCAGTAGTACCTCCCGAGGGCGGGGGCCCAACACTGAAGCTTTCTTT
NA NA TRBJ1-5 TRBV7-2 CASSLGVAGGRQPQHF TGTGCCAGCAGCTTAGGGGTAGCGGGGGGTAGACAGCCCCAGCATTTT
NA many TRBJ1-5 TRBV7-9 CASSSGMFRDQPQHF TGTGCCAGCAGCTCCGGCATGTTCAGGGATCAGCCCCAGCATTTT
NA once TRBJ2-3 TRBV6-1 CASSELDLGLGTDTQYF TGTGCCAGCAGTGAACTCGATCTGGGACTGGGAACAGATACGCAGTATTTT
NA NA TRBJ1-6 TRBV30 CAWSGRVPDNSPLHF TGTGCCTGGAGTGGCCGGGTCCCAGATAATTCACCCCTCCACTTT
NA NA TRBJ1-1 TRBV6-5 CASNRRGNTEAFF TGTGCCAGCAATAGGAGGGGGAACACTGAAGCTTTCTTT
TRBD2 once TRBJ2-2 TRBV27 CASSSSGRGLFF TGTGCCAGCAGTTCTAGCGGGAGAGGGCTGTTTTTT
TRBD2 NA TRBJ2-4 TRBV25-1 CASSGIAGLAKNIQYF TGTGCCAGCAGTGGGATAGCGGGCCTAGCCAAAAACATTCAGTACTTC
NA NA TRBJ2-1 TRBV6-6 CASSPGRGSYNEQFF TGTGCCAGCAGCCCCGGACGGGGCTCCTACAATGAGCAGTTCTTC